These 17 T cell receptor beta chains came from one sample sequenced in a study of graft-versus-host responses after intestinal transplantation (dated by TCRdb to the early 2020s). The method was the immunoSEQ multiplex PCR assay. The source is immuneACCESS, and TCRdb retained only in-frame sequences with V and J called. Part of the clones is not carried over; for the studies checked, unresolved V genes explain less than half of this, and the remainder is unexplained. The sample data list more than 65,000 clones, and less than 95% of these were observed just once. Clones ranked in the top ten supply around 7.6% of the sample. This specimen's time point label, per the study, means: cells obtained before transplantation from donor or recipient. Antigens of these TCRs are unknown. Sequences were derived from unstimulated CD8+ T cells sorted from spleen or lymph node cells, sampled before transplant. Source of these receptors: a human donor who was the organ donor for an intestinal transplant.

This chain links TRBV9 with TRBJ2-7; D is perhaps TRBD2 (5 bases). Trimming took 0 bases from V and 0 from J, leaving 10 bases between them. Germline CDR1 is SGDLS and CDR2 is YYNGEE. The CDR3 is 15 amino acids. This CDR3 is CASSVGADFSYEQYF. The CDR3 DNA follows: TGTGCCAGCAGCGTAGGGGCGGACTTCTCCTACGAGCAGTACTTC.

V gene TRBV5-1 combines with J gene TRBJ2-1; D is undetermined. Germline V gene lookup returns CDR1 SGHRS and CDR2 YFSETQ. V lost 2 bases and J 5 bases, leaving 11 bases between the germline ends. This CDR3 is 14 amino acids long. The CDR3 is CASSFLASDNEQFF. DNA for the CDR3: TGCGCCAGCAGCTTTTTGGCCAGCGACAATGAGCAGTTCTTC.

The chain couples TRBV10-1 to TRBJ2-1, with D unclear. CDR1 is WNHNN and CDR2 is SYGVQD in the germline V gene (reference sequence). The length of the CDR3 is 16 residues. The germline V and J ends were trimmed by 4 bases and 3 bases, with 16 bases remaining between them. The CDR3 region has the DNA TGCGCCAGCAGTGTAACAGCTCACCCCAACTACAATGAGCAGTTCTTC. This sequence encodes CASSVTAHPNYNEQFF.

The rearrangement joins TRBV10-1 to TRBJ2-1, with D perhaps TRBD2 (5 bases). CDR3 size: 13 residues. The ends were cut back, 5 bases at V and 9 bases at J, with 14 bases in the middle. CDR1 is WNHNN and CDR2 is SYGVQD in the germline V gene (reference sequence). CDR3: CASSPSFAGEQFF. The CDR3 region has the DNA TGCGCCAGCAGTCCCAGTTTTGCGGGTGAGCAGTTCTTC.

The CDR3 sequence is CASSFLGQGYSNQPQHF. The CDR3 bases are TGTGCCAGCAGCTTCTTGGGACAGGGATATAGCAATCAGCCCCAGCATTTT. The J gene is TRBJ1-5, the V gene TRBV7-8; 9 nucleotides align to TRBD1. The CDR3 length is 17 residues. J lost 0 bases, V lost 3 bases, and 6 bases had no gene match. Germline V lookup: CDR1 SGHVS, CDR2 FQNEAQ. The full variable domain, rest sourced from reference TRBV7-8 and TRBJ1-5, is GAGVSQSPRYKVAKRGQDVALRCDPISGHVSLFWYQQALGQGPEFLTYFQNEAQLDKSGLPSDRFFAERPEGSVSTLKIQRTQQEDSAVYLCASSFLGQGYSNQPQHFGDGTRLSIL.

This chain joins TRBV7-6 and TRBJ2-5; TRBD2 agrees at 9 bases. From germline, CDR1 is SGHVS and CDR2 FNYEAQ. Unmatched junction bases numbered 2, after V lost 3 bases and J lost 3 bases. This CDR3 has 14 residues. CDR3 residues: CASSFSSGEETQYF. The CDR3, as DNA: TGTGCCAGCAGCTTCTCTAGCGGGGAAGAGACCCAGTACTTC.

The rearrangement joins TRBV2 to TRBJ2-7; D unclear. The CDR3 has 13 amino acids. V was clipped by 1 base and J by 4 bases, with 8 bases between them. The germline gives CDR1 SNHLY, CDR2 FYNNEI. CDR3 in DNA: TGTGCCAGCAGTGAAGGGCTTGGTTACGAGCAGTACTTC. It is translated as CASSEGLGYEQYF.

The gene calls are TRBV5-1 and TRBJ2-3, with TRBD2 as a possible D gene (6 bases). V lost 4 bases, J lost 2 bases, and 14 bases lay in between. Germline lookup yields CDR1 SGHRS and CDR2 YFSETQ. The CDR3 totals 15 residues. CDR3: CASSGRGLNTDTQYF. DNA of the CDR3: TGCGCCAGCAGCGGGCGGGGTCTAAACACAGATACGCAGTATTTT.

The J gene is TRBJ1-5, the V gene TRBV6-5, with no clear D. Trimming took off 3 bases at V and 2 bases at J, with 2 bases between the two ends. There are 12 residues in the CDR3. CDR1 and CDR2 from the germline V gene are MNHEY and SVGAGI. CDR3 in DNA: TGTGCCAGCAGTTATCGCAATCAGCCCCAGCATTTT. Translation gives CASSYRNQPQHF.

The gene calls are TRBV6-5 and TRBJ1-2; 9 nucleotides agree with TRBD1. CDR3 length equals 12 residues. Unmatched junction bases numbered 0, after V lost 6 bases and J lost 4 bases. Germline V gene data show CDR1 as MNHEY and CDR2 as SVGAGI. CDR3 protein: CASRDRGYGYTF. For the CDR3, the DNA is TGTGCCAGCAGGGACAGGGGCTATGGCTACACCTTC.

The V and J genes are TRBV23-1 and TRBJ2-1, with 7 positions matching TRBD2. TRBV23-1 is labeled an ORF, and its function is uncertain. This CDR3 comprises 15 residues. After removal of 2 bases from V and 6 bases from J, the junction contained 7 bases not matched to a gene. CDR3 amino acids: CASSQAGLDINEQFF. For the CDR3, the DNA is TGCGCCAGCAGTCAAGCAGGACTAGATATCAATGAGCAGTTCTTC.

The chain is built from TRBV5-8 and TRBJ1-3; no reliable D call. The V end was cut by 0 bases, the J end by 4 bases, with 8 bases between. This CDR3 contains 14 residues. Germline CDR1 and CDR2: SGHTS and YDEGEE. The CDR3 sequence is CASSLEWGGNTIYF. CDR3 DNA: TGTGCCAGCAGCTTGGAGTGGGGAGGAAACACCATATATTTT.

In its sample, this clone was seen once. V and J are TRBV4-1 and TRBJ2-1; D may be TRBD1 or TRBD2 (6 bases each). Looked up from germline, CDR1 is MGHRA and CDR2 is YSYEKL. The CDR3 has 13 residues. The V end was cut by 4 bases, the J end by 9 bases, with 13 bases between. The CDR3 region is CASSPLEGGEQFF. Here the CDR3 DNA reads TGCGCCAGCAGCCCGCTTGAGGGGGGTGAGCAGTTCTTC.

This clone was counted once. CDR3: CASSPRGYTEAFF. The DNA for the CDR3 is TGTGCCAGCAGTCCCCGGGGTTACACTGAAGCTTTCTTT. This chain connects TRBV6-5 to TRBJ1-1; D gene unclear. Germline-derived CDR1 and CDR2 are MNHEY and SVGAGI. The CDR3 is made up of 13 amino acids. Trimming left V 5 bases short and J 3 bases short, with 10 bases between.

This chain uses TRBV4-2 with TRBJ2-2, with D perhaps matching TRBD1 (6 bases). This CDR3 is 15 amino acids long. The ends were cut back, 0 bases at V and 1 base at J, with 6 bases in the middle. Germline V gene lookup returns CDR1 LGHNA and CDR2 YNFKEQ. The CDR3 loop is CASSQEQGNTGELFF. For the CDR3, the DNA is TGTGCCAGCAGCCAAGAACAGGGGAACACCGGGGAGCTGTTTTTT.

The CDR3 DNA reads as TGTGCCAGCAGCTCGGGTTCCCCATTGAACACTGAAGCTTTCTTT. Translating gives CASSSGSPLNTEAFF. This chain connects TRBV6-8 to TRBJ1-1; D is unresolved. The CDR3 consists of 15 residues. Per germline, CDR1 MNHGY and CDR2 SAAAGT. V was trimmed by 6 bases and J by 0 bases, leaving 14 bases between them.

This sequence joins TRBV7-8 and TRBJ1-4; the match to TRBD1 covers 7 bases. Germline V gene lookup returns CDR1 SGHVS and CDR2 FQNEAQ. This CDR3 is 15 amino acids long. V shed 3 bases, J shed 0 bases, and the junction held 1 base outside the gene matches. The CDR3 here is CASSFTGATNEKLFF. The CDR3 region has the DNA TGTGCCAGCAGCTTTACAGGGGCAACTAATGAAAAACTGTTTTTT. Drawing the rest from reference TRBV7-8 and TRBJ1-4, the complete variable domain is GAGVSQSPRYKVAKRGQDVALRCDPISGHVSLFWYQQALGQGPEFLTYFQNEAQLDKSGLPSDRFFAERPEGSVSTLKIQRTQQEDSAVYLCASSFTGATNEKLFFGSGTQLSVL.